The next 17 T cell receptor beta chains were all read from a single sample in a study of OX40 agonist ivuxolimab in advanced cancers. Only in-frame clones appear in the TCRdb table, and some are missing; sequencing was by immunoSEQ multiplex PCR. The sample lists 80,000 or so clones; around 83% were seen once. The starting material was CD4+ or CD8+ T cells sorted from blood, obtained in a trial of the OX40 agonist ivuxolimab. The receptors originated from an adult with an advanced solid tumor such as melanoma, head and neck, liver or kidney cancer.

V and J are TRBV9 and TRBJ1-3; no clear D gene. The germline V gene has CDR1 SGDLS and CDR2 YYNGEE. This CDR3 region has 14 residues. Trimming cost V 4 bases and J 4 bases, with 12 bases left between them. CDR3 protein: CASSPPDGGNTIYF. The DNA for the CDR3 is TGTGCCAGCAGCCCTCCGGACGGAGGAAACACCATATATTTT. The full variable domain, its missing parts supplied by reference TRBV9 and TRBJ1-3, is DSGVTQTPKHLITATGQRVTLRCSPRSGDLSVYWYQQSLDQGLQFLIQYYNGEERAKGNILERFSAQQFPDLHSELNLSSLELGDSALYFCASSPPDGGNTIYFGEGSWLTVV.

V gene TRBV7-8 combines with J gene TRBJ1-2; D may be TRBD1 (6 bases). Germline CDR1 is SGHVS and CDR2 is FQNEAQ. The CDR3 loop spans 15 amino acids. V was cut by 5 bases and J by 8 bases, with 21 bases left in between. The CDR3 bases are TGTGCCAGCAGCCCTGTAATCCAGGGGTTGTACGGCTACACCTTC. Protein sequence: CASSPVIQGLYGYTF.

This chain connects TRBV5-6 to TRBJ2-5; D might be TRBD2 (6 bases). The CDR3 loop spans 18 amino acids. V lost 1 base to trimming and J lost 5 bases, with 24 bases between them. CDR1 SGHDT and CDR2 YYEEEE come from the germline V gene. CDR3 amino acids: CASSLPGLGTPGWETQYF. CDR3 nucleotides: TGTGCCAGCAGCTTGCCGGGGTTGGGGACTCCGGGGTGGGAGACCCAGTACTTC.

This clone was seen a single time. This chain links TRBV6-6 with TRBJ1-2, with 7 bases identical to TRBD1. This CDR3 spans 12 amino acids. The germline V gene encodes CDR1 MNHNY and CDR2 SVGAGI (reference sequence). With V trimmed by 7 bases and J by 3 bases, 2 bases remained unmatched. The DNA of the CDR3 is TGTGCCAGCATAGACAGGGACTATGGCTACACCTTC. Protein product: CASIDRDYGYTF.

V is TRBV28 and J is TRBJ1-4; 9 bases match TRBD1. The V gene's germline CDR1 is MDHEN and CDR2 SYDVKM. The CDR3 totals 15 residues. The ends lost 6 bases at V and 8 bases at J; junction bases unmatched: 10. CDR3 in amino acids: CASRSPGQGEEKLFF. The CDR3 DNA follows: TGTGCCAGCAGGAGCCCGGGACAGGGAGAGGAAAAACTGTTTTTT. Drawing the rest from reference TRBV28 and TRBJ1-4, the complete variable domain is DVKVTQSSRYLVKRTGEKVFLECVQDMDHENMFWYRQDPGLGLRLIYFSYDVKMKEKGDIPEGYSVSREKKERFSLILESASTNQTSMYLCASRSPGQGEEKLFFGSGTQLSVL.

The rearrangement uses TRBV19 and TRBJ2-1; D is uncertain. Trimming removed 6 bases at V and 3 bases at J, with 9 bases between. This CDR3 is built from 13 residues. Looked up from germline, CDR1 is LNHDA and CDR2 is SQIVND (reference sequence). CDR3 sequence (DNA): TGTGCCAGTAGGCCAGACCTCTACAATGAGCAGTTCTTC. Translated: CASRPDLYNEQFF.

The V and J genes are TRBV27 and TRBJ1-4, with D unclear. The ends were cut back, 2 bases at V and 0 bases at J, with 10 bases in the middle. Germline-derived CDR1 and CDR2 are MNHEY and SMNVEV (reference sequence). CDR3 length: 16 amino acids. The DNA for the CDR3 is TGTGCCAGCAGTTTAGGATACAGCTCAACTAATGAAAAACTGTTTTTT. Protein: CASSLGYSSTNEKLFF.

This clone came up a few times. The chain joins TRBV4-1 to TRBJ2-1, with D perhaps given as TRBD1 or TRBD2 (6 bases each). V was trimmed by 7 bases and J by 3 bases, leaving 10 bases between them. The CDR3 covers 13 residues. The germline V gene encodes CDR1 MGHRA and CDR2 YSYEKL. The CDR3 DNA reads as TGCGCCAGCATGGGGGGCCACTACAATGAGCAGTTCTTC. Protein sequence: CASMGGHYNEQFF.

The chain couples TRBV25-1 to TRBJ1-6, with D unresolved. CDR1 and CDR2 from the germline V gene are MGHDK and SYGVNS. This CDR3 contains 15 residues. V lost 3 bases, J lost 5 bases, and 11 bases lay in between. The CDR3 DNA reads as TGTGCCAGCAGTGATTTGAGGGTAGATAATTCACCCCTCCACTTT. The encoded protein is CASSDLRVDNSPLHF.

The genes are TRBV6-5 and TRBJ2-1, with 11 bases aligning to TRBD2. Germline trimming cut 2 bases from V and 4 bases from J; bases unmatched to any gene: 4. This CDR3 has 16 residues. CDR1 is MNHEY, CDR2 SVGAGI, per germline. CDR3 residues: CASSYITSGGYNEQFF. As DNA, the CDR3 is TGTGCCAGCAGTTACATAACTAGCGGGGGTTACAATGAGCAGTTCTTC.

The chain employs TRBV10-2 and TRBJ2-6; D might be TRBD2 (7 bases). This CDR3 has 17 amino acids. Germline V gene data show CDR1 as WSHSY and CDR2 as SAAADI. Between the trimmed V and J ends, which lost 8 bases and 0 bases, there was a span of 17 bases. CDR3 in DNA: TGCGCCAGCGGGGGGGGGACAACTAGCTCTGGGGCCAACGTCCTGACTTTC. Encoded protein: CASGGGTTSSGANVLTF.

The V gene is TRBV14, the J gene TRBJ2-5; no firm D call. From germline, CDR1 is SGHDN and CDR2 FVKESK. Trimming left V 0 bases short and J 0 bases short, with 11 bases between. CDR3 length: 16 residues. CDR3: CASSQDSNSYQETQYF. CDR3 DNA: TGTGCCAGCAGCCAAGATTCCAACAGCTACCAAGAGACCCAGTACTTC.

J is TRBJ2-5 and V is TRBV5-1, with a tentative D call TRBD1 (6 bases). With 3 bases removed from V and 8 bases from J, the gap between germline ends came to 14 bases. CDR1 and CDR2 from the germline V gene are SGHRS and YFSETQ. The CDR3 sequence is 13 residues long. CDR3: CASSSNGGPTQYF. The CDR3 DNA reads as TGCGCCAGCAGCTCGAATGGGGGCCCAACCCAGTACTTC.

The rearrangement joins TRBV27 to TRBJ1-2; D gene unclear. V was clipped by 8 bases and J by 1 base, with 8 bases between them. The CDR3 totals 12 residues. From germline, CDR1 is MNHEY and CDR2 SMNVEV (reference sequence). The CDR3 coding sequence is TGTGCCAGCTCGCGGGGTAACTATGGCTACACCTTC. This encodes CASSRGNYGYTF.

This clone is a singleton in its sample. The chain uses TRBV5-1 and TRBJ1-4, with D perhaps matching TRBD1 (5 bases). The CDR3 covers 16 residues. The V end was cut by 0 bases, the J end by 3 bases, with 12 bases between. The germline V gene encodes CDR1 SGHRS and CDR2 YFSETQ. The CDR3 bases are TGCGCCAGCAGCTTGGCACAGGCCGCTCCTAATGAAAAACTGTTTTTT. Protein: CASSLAQAAPNEKLFF.

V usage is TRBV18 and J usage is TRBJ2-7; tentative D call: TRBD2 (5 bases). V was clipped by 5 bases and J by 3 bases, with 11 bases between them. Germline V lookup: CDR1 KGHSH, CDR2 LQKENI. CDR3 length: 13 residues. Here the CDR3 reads CASSIGSGYEQYF. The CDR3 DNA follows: TGTGCCAGCTCAATTGGGAGCGGCTACGAGCAGTACTTC.

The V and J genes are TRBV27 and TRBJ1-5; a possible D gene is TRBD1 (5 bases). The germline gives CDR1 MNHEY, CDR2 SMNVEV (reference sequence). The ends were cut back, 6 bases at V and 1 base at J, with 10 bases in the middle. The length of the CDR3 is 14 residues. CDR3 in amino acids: CASRPTVSNQPQHF. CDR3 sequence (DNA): TGTGCCAGCAGGCCGACAGTAAGCAATCAGCCCCAGCATTTT.